This record concerns one T cell receptor (beta chain) sequence. This sample stems from a study of PD-L1 blockade in urothelial cancer. The repertoire was sequenced with immunoSEQ multiplex PCR; TCRdb's copy has only in-frame clones and lacks some. The table has 30,000 to 40,000 clones, around 83% seen once. The CDR3 runs to 15 residues. V shed 0 bases and J shed 0 bases, with 9 bases lying between them. Germline lookup yields CDR1 GTSNPN and CDR2 SVGIG (reference sequence). The TCR sequence derives from a man aged 55 to 70 with urothelial cancer. The chain couples TRBV30 to TRBJ1-3; no reliable D call. The specimen was PBMCs, collected around atezolizumab (anti-PD-L1) treatment. CDR3 in DNA: TGTGCCTGGAGTGTAGACTTACTCTCTGGAAACACCATATATTTT. This encodes CAWSVDLLSGNTIYF.